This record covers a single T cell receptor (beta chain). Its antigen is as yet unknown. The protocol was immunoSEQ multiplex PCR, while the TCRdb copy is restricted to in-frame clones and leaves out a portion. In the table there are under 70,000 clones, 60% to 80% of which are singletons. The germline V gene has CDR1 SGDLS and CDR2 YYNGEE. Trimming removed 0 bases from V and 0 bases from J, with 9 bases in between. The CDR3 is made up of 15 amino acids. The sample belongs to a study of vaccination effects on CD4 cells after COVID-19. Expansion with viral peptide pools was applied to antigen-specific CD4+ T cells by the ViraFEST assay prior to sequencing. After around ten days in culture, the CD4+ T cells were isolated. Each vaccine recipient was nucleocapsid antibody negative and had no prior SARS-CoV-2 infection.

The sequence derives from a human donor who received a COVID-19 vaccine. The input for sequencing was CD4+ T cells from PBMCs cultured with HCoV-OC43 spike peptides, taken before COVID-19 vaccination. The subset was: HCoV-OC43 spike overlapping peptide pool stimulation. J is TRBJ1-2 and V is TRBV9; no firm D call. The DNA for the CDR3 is TGTGCCAGCAGCGTAGAAACAGCTACTAACTATGGCTACACCTTC. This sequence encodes CASSVETATNYGYTF.